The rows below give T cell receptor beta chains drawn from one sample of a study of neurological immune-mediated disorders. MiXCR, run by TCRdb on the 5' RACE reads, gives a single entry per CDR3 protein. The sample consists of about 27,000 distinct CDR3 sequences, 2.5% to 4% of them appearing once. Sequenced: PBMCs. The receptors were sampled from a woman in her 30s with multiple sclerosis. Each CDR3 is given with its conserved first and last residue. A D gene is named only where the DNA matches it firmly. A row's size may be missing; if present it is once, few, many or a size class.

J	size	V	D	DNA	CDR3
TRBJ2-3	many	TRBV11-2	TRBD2	TGTGCCAGCAGCTTAGGGGGCGGGGGTATGGATACGCAGTATTTT	CASSLGGGGMDTQYF
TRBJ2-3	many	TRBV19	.	TGTGCCACCGGCGGGGACTCTCGAAGCACAGATACGCAGTATTTT	CATGGDSRSTDTQYF
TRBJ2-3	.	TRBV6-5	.	TGTGCCAGCAGTTACGCAACGACCATAGATACGCAGTATTTT	CASSYATTIDTQYF
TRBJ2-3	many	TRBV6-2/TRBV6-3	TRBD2	TGTGCCAGCACCCTAGCGGGAAGTGCAGATACGCAGTATTTT	CASTLAGSADTQYF
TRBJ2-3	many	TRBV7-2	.	TGTGCCAGCAGCCCTCAAGGCAGTACTTACACAGATACGCAGTATTTT	CASSPQGSTYTDTQYF
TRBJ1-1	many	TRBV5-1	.	TGCGCCAGCAGCTTGGCTGGGGGGGCAGGGGAGGCGAACACTGAAGCTTTCTTT	CASSLAGGAGEANTEAFF
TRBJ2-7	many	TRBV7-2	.	TGTGCCAGCAGCTTACTTCTCGAGCAGTACTTC	CASSLLLEQYF
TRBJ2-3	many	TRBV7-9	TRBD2	TGTGCCAGCAGGCTAGCGGGGTCAGATACGCAGTATTTT	CASRLAGSDTQYF
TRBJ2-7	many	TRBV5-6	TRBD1	TGTGCCAGCAGCCCTCTGCCAGGGGGCTACGAGCAGTACTTC	CASSPLPGGYEQYF
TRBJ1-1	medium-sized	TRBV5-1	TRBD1	TGCGCCAGCAGCCCCCGAACTACAGGGGATGCTGAAGCTTTCTTT	CASSPRTTGDAEAFF
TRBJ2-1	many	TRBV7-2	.	TGTGCCAGCAGCTTGTCGGCGGGCTCCTACAATGAGCAGTTCTTC	CASSLSAGSYNEQFF
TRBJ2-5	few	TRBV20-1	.	TGCAGTGCTAGAGATGCCGGGGGGCCCCAAGAGACCCAGTACTTC	CSARDAGGPQETQYF
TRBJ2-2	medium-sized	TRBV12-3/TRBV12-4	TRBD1	TGTGCCAGCAGTCAACAGGGGCTGAACACCGGGGAGCTGTTTTTT	CASSQQGLNTGELFF
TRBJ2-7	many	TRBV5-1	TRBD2	TGCGCCAGCAGCTTCTTGTCCGGGACTAGCGGGGCATCGCAGTACTTC	CASSFLSGTSGASQYF
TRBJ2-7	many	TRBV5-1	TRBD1	TGCGCCAGCAGCCTGGACCCGACAGGGGTAGGCTACGAGCAGTACTTC	CASSLDPTGVGYEQYF
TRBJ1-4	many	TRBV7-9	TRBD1	TGTGCCAGCAGTCCCAGCCGGACAGGGGGGGCAACTAATGAAAAACTGTTTTTT	CASSPSRTGGATNEKLFF
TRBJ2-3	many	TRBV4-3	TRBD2	TGCGCCAGCAGCCAAGCCCCACGACTAGCGGGATTTTTGGTTCAGGATGCAGATACGCAGTATTTT	CASSQAPRLAGFLVQDADTQYF
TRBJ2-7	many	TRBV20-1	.	TGCAGTGCTAGAGATAGGGACCAACCCTCCTACGAGCAGTACTTC	CSARDRDQPSYEQYF
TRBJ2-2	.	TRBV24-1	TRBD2	TGTGCCACCCGGGCTGCGGGAGGGACTACCGGGGAGCTGTTTTTT	CATRAAGGTTGELFF
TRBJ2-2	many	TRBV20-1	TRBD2	TGCAGTGCTAGAGGGCCTAGCGGGGGCACCGGGGAGCTGTTTTTT	CSARGPSGGTGELFF
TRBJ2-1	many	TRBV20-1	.	TGCAGTGCTAGCCAGGGAAACTACAATGAGCAGTTCTTC	CSASQGNYNEQFF
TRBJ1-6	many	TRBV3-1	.	TGTGCCAGCAGCCAAGATTGGGCTGGGGCGGTTAATTCACCCCTCCACTTT	CASSQDWAGAVNSPLHF
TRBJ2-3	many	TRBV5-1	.	TGCGCCAGCAGCTTCTTAACCGGGACATATTATGGGGATACGCAGTATTTT	CASSFLTGTYYGDTQYF
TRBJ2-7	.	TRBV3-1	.	TGTGCCAGCAGCCACCCAAGGTTCCAAGAGCAGTACTTC	CASSHPRFQEQYF
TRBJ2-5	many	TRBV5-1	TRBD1	TGCGCCAGCAGCACGGGGACAGCGCAAGAGACCCAGTACTTC	CASSTGTAQETQYF
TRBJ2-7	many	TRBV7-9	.	TGTGCCAGCAGCCACTCCGGCAACCGGTTCGGAGAGCAGTACTTC	CASSHSGNRFGEQYF
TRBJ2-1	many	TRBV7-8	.	TGTGCCAGCAGCACGGAACCATACAATGAGCAGTTCTTC	CASSTEPYNEQFF
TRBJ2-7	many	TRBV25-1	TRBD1	TGTGCCAGCAGCGATCCGGGACAGGGAGATTACGAGCAGTACTTC	CASSDPGQGDYEQYF
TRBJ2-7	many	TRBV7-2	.	TGTGCCAGCAGCCGTCAGCCAGGGTCCTACGAGCAGTACTTC	CASSRQPGSYEQYF
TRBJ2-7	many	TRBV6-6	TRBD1	TGTGCCAGCAGAGCCGACAGGGGGCCTTCACTCTACGAGCAGTACTTC	CASRADRGPSLYEQYF
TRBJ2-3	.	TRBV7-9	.	TGTGCCAGCAGCGCAACAGGGACCGATACGCAGTATTTT	CASSATGTDTQYF
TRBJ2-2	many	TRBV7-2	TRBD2	TGTGCCAGCAGTCCCGCGGGGATAGCGGGCGGTACCGGGGAGCTGTTTTTT	CASSPAGIAGGTGELFF
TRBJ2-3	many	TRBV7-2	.	TGTGCCAGCAGCCCCGGGGCACGGACAGATACGCAGTATTTT	CASSPGARTDTQYF
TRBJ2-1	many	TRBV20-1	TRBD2	TGCAGTGCTAGAGATAGCGGGGGGGCGAATGAGCAGTTCTTC	CSARDSGGANEQFF
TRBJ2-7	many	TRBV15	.	TGTGCCACCAGCAGAGATCGCGGACAGGGAGGGTACGAGCAGTACTTC	CATSRDRGQGGYEQYF
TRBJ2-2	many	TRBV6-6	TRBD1	TGTGCCAGCACCCCCGACAGGGGAAAGAACACCGGGGAGCTGTTTTTT	CASTPDRGKNTGELFF
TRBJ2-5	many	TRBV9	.	TGTGCCAGCAGCGCCACCCGAGGGGGAGGGGAGCGAGAGACCCAGTACTTC	CASSATRGGGERETQYF
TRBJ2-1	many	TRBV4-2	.	TGTGCCAGCAGCCAAGGCCTCCCGATGACCAGCTCCTACAATGAGCAGTTCTTC	CASSQGLPMTSSYNEQFF
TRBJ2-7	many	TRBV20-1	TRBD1	TGCAGTGCTAGAGAAACAGGGGCGGGCGAGCAGTACTTC	CSARETGAGEQYF